The rows below give T cell receptor beta chains drawn from one sample of a study of PD-1 blockade in classical Hodgkin lymphoma. The data were produced by immunoSEQ multiplex PCR, yet TCRdb's version contains in-frame clones alone and is incomplete. The data show approximately 47,000 clones, approximately 90% seen once. Sequencing was carried out using peripheral blood mononuclear cells (PBMCs). Receptors originate from a human donor with classical Hodgkin lymphoma. CDR3s include the opening cysteine and the closing phenylalanine or tryptophan. The D gene is left open where the match is weak. Expanded clones get a size class; other rows say once, few or many, or leave the size out.

abundance: .
v_gene: TRBV28
j_gene: TRBJ2-1
d_gene: .
CDR3nt: TGTGCCAGCAGTTCCCGGGACGTGAGCTCCTACAATGAGCAGTTCTTC
CDR3aa: CASSSRDVSSYNEQFF

abundance: .
v_gene: TRBV7-2
j_gene: TRBJ1-3
d_gene: .
CDR3nt: TGTGCCAGCAGCTGGGGCCGGGCTGGAAACACCATATATTTT
CDR3aa: CASSWGRAGNTIYF

abundance: once
v_gene: TRBV6-1
j_gene: TRBJ1-5
d_gene: .
CDR3nt: TGTGCCAGCAGAGCGCCTCGGACGCCTAATCAGCCCCAGCATTTT
CDR3aa: CASRAPRTPNQPQHF

abundance: .
v_gene: TRBV29-1
j_gene: TRBJ2-2
d_gene: .
CDR3nt: TGCAGCGTTGACCCAGGAACCGGGGAGCTGTTTTTT
CDR3aa: CSVDPGTGELFF

abundance: .
v_gene: TRBV10-1
j_gene: TRBJ1-2
d_gene: .
CDR3nt: TGCGCCAGCAGTGAGTCTTCAGGAAGCCGCTACACCTTC
CDR3aa: CASSESSGSRYTF

abundance: .
v_gene: TRBV5-6
j_gene: TRBJ2-3
d_gene: TRBD2
CDR3nt: TGTGCCAGCAGCCAGGGACTAGCGGGAAACACGCAGTATTTT
CDR3aa: CASSQGLAGNTQYF

abundance: .
v_gene: TRBV30
j_gene: TRBJ1-4
d_gene: TRBD1
CDR3nt: TGTGCCTGGAGTGTCGACAGGGGAAAACTGTTTTTT
CDR3aa: CAWSVDRGKLFF

abundance: .
v_gene: TRBV5-1
j_gene: TRBJ2-7
d_gene: TRBD1
CDR3nt: TGCGCCAGCAGCAGCCCGGGACAGGGATACGAGCAGTACTTC
CDR3aa: CASSSPGQGYEQYF

abundance: .
v_gene: TRBV25-1
j_gene: TRBJ2-1
d_gene: .
CDR3nt: TGTGCCAGCAGTGAATCGGGGCATGAGCAGTTCTTC
CDR3aa: CASSESGHEQFF

abundance: .
v_gene: TRBV2
j_gene: TRBJ2-1
d_gene: TRBD2
CDR3nt: TGTGCCAGCAGTGTCAGTCTAGCGGGGCACAATGAGCAGTTCTTC
CDR3aa: CASSVSLAGHNEQFF

abundance: .
v_gene: TRBV6-1
j_gene: TRBJ2-2
d_gene: .
CDR3nt: TGTGCCAGCAGTGAACTGGGGGTCCCCGGGGAGCTGTTTTTT
CDR3aa: CASSELGVPGELFF

abundance: .
v_gene: TRBV6-5
j_gene: TRBJ2-1
d_gene: TRBD2
CDR3nt: TGTGCCAGCACCAGCGGGAGTTACAATGAGCAGTTCTTC
CDR3aa: CASTSGSYNEQFF

abundance: .
v_gene: TRBV4-2
j_gene: TRBJ2-6
d_gene: .
CDR3nt: TGTGCCAGCAGCCAAGACGACGGATCTGGGGCCAACGTCCTGACTTTC
CDR3aa: CASSQDDGSGANVLTF

abundance: .
v_gene: TRBV28
j_gene: TRBJ2-7
d_gene: .
CDR3nt: TGTGCCAGCAGTTCGGGAACAGTACAGTACTTC
CDR3aa: CASSSGTVQYF

abundance: .
v_gene: TRBV6-5
j_gene: TRBJ1-5
d_gene: .
CDR3nt: TGTGCCAGCAGTTTTCCCACGGTAGACCAGCCCCAGCATTTT
CDR3aa: CASSFPTVDQPQHF

abundance: .
v_gene: TRBV5-1
j_gene: TRBJ2-5
d_gene: .
CDR3nt: TGCGCCAGCAGCTTGGCCTCTACGAGGGCTGGAGAGACCCAGTACTTC
CDR3aa: CASSLASTRAGETQYF

abundance: .
v_gene: TRBV4-1
j_gene: TRBJ2-3
d_gene: TRBD2
CDR3nt: TGCGCCAGCAGCCAAGAAAGAGCGGGAAACACAGATACGCAGTATTTT
CDR3aa: CASSQERAGNTDTQYF

abundance: .
v_gene: TRBV11-2
j_gene: TRBJ1-1
d_gene: .
CDR3nt: TGTGCCAGCAGCTTAGTGGCAGAGAACACTGAAGCTTTCTTT
CDR3aa: CASSLVAENTEAFF

abundance: .
v_gene: TRBV6-5
j_gene: TRBJ2-2
d_gene: .
CDR3nt: TGTGCCAGCAGGGACGGGGAGCTGTTTTTT
CDR3aa: CASRDGELFF

abundance: .
v_gene: TRBV19
j_gene: TRBJ1-1
d_gene: .
CDR3nt: TGTGCCAGTAGTACTCCCTCCGGGACCCTGGGGACTGAAGCTTTCTTT
CDR3aa: CASSTPSGTLGTEAFF

abundance: .
v_gene: TRBV9
j_gene: TRBJ2-3
d_gene: .
CDR3nt: TGTGCCAGCAGCCCCCAGTTAGATACGCAGTATTTT
CDR3aa: CASSPQLDTQYF

abundance: .
v_gene: TRBV18
j_gene: TRBJ2-3
d_gene: TRBD2
CDR3nt: TGTGCCAGCTCACCACCCGGACTAGCGGGAGCCACAGATACGCAGTATTTT
CDR3aa: CASSPPGLAGATDTQYF

abundance: .
v_gene: TRBV7-2
j_gene: TRBJ2-1
d_gene: .
CDR3nt: TGTGCCAGCAGCTCCTCGGGACACCCAGTCGATGAGCAGTTCTTC
CDR3aa: CASSSSGHPVDEQFF

abundance: .
v_gene: TRBV6-5
j_gene: TRBJ1-1
d_gene: .
CDR3nt: TGTGCCAGCAGAACGCGGCTTGAAGCTTTCTTT
CDR3aa: CASRTRLEAFF

abundance: .
v_gene: TRBV6-5
j_gene: TRBJ2-3
d_gene: .
CDR3nt: TGTGCCAGCAGTTCGACTAGAACCACAGATACGCAGTATTTT
CDR3aa: CASSSTRTTDTQYF

abundance: .
v_gene: TRBV14
j_gene: TRBJ2-7
d_gene: .
CDR3nt: TGTGCCAGCAGCACCTTCGGGCTGACGCAGTACTTC
CDR3aa: CASSTFGLTQYF

abundance: .
v_gene: TRBV11-2
j_gene: TRBJ2-7
d_gene: .
CDR3nt: TGTGCCAGCAGCCTTACCTACGAGCAGTACTTC
CDR3aa: CASSLTYEQYF

abundance: once
v_gene: TRBV6-1
j_gene: TRBJ2-1
d_gene: .
CDR3nt: TGTGCCAGCATTTTTGGGCCCTACAATGAGCAGTTCTTC
CDR3aa: CASIFGPYNEQFF

abundance: .
v_gene: TRBV5-1
j_gene: TRBJ2-2
d_gene: .
CDR3nt: TGCGCCAGCAGCCCCCAGAGTGGTGGGACCACCGGGGAGCTGTTTTTT
CDR3aa: CASSPQSGGTTGELFF